This T cell receptor beta chain was recovered during a study of cytomegalovirus exposure and HLA in healthy donors. Study details: Earlier sequencing of around 190 million T cells yielded 95 million to 120 million unique TCR beta sequences. A preliminary data release comprised tens of millions of unique TCRs obtained from HLA-typed donors. For the roughly 400 genotyped donors, 65% to 90% fell within the Caucasian-associated ancestry cluster.

Use of 60 Vbeta and 13 Jbeta primers characterized the PCR. Assay used: immunoSEQ multiplex PCR; TCRdb lists only in-frame clones, some missing. The data contain 130,000 to 150,000 clones, approximately 84% of them singletons. The sequenced sample was PBMCs. The receptor comes from a woman aged 55-70 years in good health and CMV-seropositive.

The CDR3, as DNA: TGTGCCAGCGCCTTTTTGAGTGGGAGGGCTGACGAGCAGTACTTC. This encodes CASAFLSGRADEQYF. V usage is TRBV6-5 and J usage is TRBJ2-7, with 7 bases that match TRBD2. J gave up 5 bases and V 8 bases, and 15 bases lay outside the gene matches. Germline CDR1 reads MNHEY; CDR2 reads SVGAGI. This CDR3 comprises 15 residues.